The 13 T cell receptor beta chains below come from one sample, sequenced in a study of blood T cell repertoires in COVID-19 (TCRdb year 2020). The library was prepared using the immunoSEQ multiplex PCR assay. This is the immuneACCESS table as TCRdb keeps it, with only in-frame sequences that have V and J called. A part of the clones is gone; compared with another copy, unresolved V genes explain less than half, and the rest is unexplained. Here the sample has under 150,000 clones; about 85% occur a single time. Approximately 2% of the sample goes to the ten largest clones. Sequenced input: peripheral blood. The receptors were gathered from a man aged 65 to 85 with acute or convalescent COVID-19.

The gene calls are TRBV28 and TRBJ2-5, with D unresolved. V gave up 6 bases and J gave up 5 bases, with 19 bases separating them. CDR1 MDHEN and CDR2 SYDVKM come from the germline V gene. The CDR3 consists of 15 residues. The CDR3 spells CASSSYPSGYETQYF. CDR3 bases: TGTGCCAGCAGCAGTTACCCCTCCGGGTACGAGACCCAGTACTTC.

This clone was seen a single time. CDR3 nucleotides: TGTGCCAGCAGTTCAACAGGGGCCACTTCCTACGAGCAGTACTTC. Amino acid sequence: CASSSTGATSYEQYF. V gene TRBV11-2 combines with J gene TRBJ2-7, with 7 bases aligning to TRBD1. The CDR3 runs to 15 residues. V shed 6 bases and J 1 base; nucleotides not matched to a gene: 9. Germline CDR1 is SGHAT and CDR2 is FQNNGV.

This clone occurred once. The chain couples TRBV5-5 to TRBJ1-3; D not resolved. The CDR3 covers 15 residues. The germline V gene encodes CDR1 SGHKS and CDR2 YYEKEE (reference sequence). V was clipped by 0 bases and J by 4 bases, with 11 bases between them. In nucleotides, the CDR3 is TGTGCCAGCAGCTTGGCCCTAGTGCTCGGAAACACCATATATTTT. It codes for CASSLALVLGNTIYF.

This sequence joins TRBV9 and TRBJ1-2, with TRBD1 identical over 9 bases. CDR1 and CDR2 from the germline V gene are SGDLS and YYNGEE. V lost 1 base and J lost 6; bases outside the gene matches: 7. The CDR3 covers 15 residues. The DNA of the CDR3 is TGTGCCAGCAGCGTATCGGGACAGGGAGGCCATGGCTACACCTTC. As protein: CASSVSGQGGHGYTF.

The V call is TRBV9, the J call TRBJ1-1; D possibly corresponds to TRBD1 (6 bases). V lost 5 bases to trimming and J lost 7 bases, with 15 bases between them. Germline CDR1 and CDR2: SGDLS and YYNGEE. The CDR3 totals 13 residues. The DNA for the CDR3 is TGTGCCAGCAGGGGGACATCTCCGGGTGAAGCTTTCTTT. Translated, it gives CASRGTSPGEAFF.

Only a few counts were recorded for this clone. This chain connects TRBV3-1 (or the pseudogene TRBV3-2) to TRBJ1-3; D unresolved. There are 17 residues in the CDR3. V shed 4 bases and J shed 7 bases, with 23 bases lying between them. Germline V CDR1 and CDR2: LGHDT, YNNKEL (reference sequence). The CDR3: CASSPTATSSHGNTIYF. CDR3 in DNA: TGTGCCAGCAGCCCGACGGCAACCTCGTCACACGGGAACACCATATATTTT.

This chain uses TRBV6-6 with TRBJ1-1; TRBD1 agrees at 12 bases. CDR1 MNHNY and CDR2 SVGAGI come from the germline V gene (reference sequence). The CDR3 totals 16 residues. Trimming took 6 bases from V and 1 from J; bases not matched to a gene: 6. CDR3 loop: CASRPGTGGRNTEAFF. CDR3 nucleotide sequence: TGTGCCAGCAGGCCCGGGACAGGGGGCAGGAACACTGAAGCTTTCTTT.

V usage is TRBV6-2 or TRBV6-3 and J usage is TRBJ1-6; no clear D gene. CDR3 size: 15 residues. In germline, CDR1 is MNHEY, CDR2 SVGEGT. The ends were cut back, 5 bases at V and 2 bases at J, with 10 bases in the middle. CDR3 protein: CASSQTGTYNSPLHF. DNA for the CDR3: TGTGCCAGCAGTCAAACCGGGACCTATAATTCACCCCTCCACTTT.

This chain connects TRBV5-1 to TRBJ1-1; D uncertain. The V end lost 0 bases, the J end lost 1 base, and 7 bases lay between the germline ends. Per germline, CDR1 SGHRS and CDR2 YFSETQ. The CDR3 is 14 residues long. The CDR3 here is CASSLARENTEAFF. Written as DNA, the CDR3 is TGCGCCAGCAGCTTGGCCCGAGAGAACACTGAAGCTTTCTTT.

The chain combines TRBV6-5 with TRBJ1-5, with D possibly TRBD1 on 5 matching bases. Germline CDR1 is MNHEY and CDR2 is SVGAGI. V gave up 7 bases and J gave up 0 bases, with 13 bases separating them. The CDR3 is made up of 15 amino acids. The CDR3 nucleotides are TGTGCCAGCACCATGACAGCGAGTAGCAATCAGCCCCAGCATTTT. It is translated as CASTMTASSNQPQHF.

The chain couples TRBV2 to TRBJ1-6; TRBD1 aligns across 9 bases. The trim removed 7 bases at V and 3 bases at J, leaving 4 bases unmatched. The CDR3 extends over 15 amino acids. Germline lookup yields CDR1 SNHLY and CDR2 FYNNEI. The CDR3 bases are TGTGCCAGCATTCCGGGACAGGGCTATAATTCACCCCTCCACTTT. Translated, it gives CASIPGQGYNSPLHF.

The CDR3 sequence: CASSVQGASTGELFF. The CDR3 DNA reads TGTGCCAGCAGCGTCCAGGGGGCGAGCACCGGGGAGCTGTTTTTT. V gene TRBV7-3 combines with J gene TRBJ2-2, with 8 bases lining up with TRBD1. This CDR3 has 15 residues. From germline, CDR1 is SGHTA and CDR2 FQGTGA. The trim removed 5 bases at V and 4 bases at J, leaving 6 bases unmatched.

The CDR3 nucleotides are TGTGCCAGCACCTTCGGGCAGGGCCACACCATATATTTT. It yields the protein CASTFGQGHTIYF. The J gene is TRBJ1-3, the V gene TRBV7-9, with D tentatively TRBD1 (5 bases). The CDR3 consists of 13 residues. V shed 7 bases and J shed 8 bases, with 15 bases lying between them. Germline assignment: CDR1 SEHNR and CDR2 FQNEAQ (reference sequence).